The sequence of this TCR beta chain was determined in a study of shared clonotypes between healthy human individuals. Study-wide points: When naive CD4 clonotypes were compared across a few donors, 4% to 6.5% were shared. Naive subsets generally exceeded memory subsets in estimated richness. The study found lower generation probabilities in non-shared clonotypes than in those shared by all four donors.

TCRdb's table, derived via immunoSEQ multiplex PCR, lists solely in-frame clones and lacks some. The data show about 2.4 million clones, roughly 93% seen once. On this clone itself: Antigen: not known.

V gave up 6 bases and J gave up 0 bases, with 12 bases separating them. The CDR3 runs to 14 residues. Germline V CDR1 and CDR2: KGHSH, LQKENI. The V call is TRBV18, the J call TRBJ2-7, with D perhaps matching TRBD1 (5 bases). Sequencing was done on a sample of naive CD4+ T cells from PBMCs. The sample's subset: CD45RA+ positively selected. The origin of this receptor is a man aged 18 to 29 in good health. Some clones in this sample may be carry-over from other donors' samples. In DNA form, the CDR3 reads TGTGCCAGCTCGTACCTACAGGACTCCTACGAGCAGTACTTC. Its translation is CASSYLQDSYEQYF.